This T cell receptor beta chain originates from a study of shared clonotypes between healthy human individuals. Trimming stripped 3 bases from V and 0 bases from J, with 12 bases between. The CDR3 is 17 residues long. Germline CDR1 is MNHEY and CDR2 is SMNVEV (reference sequence). The naive CD8 fraction comprised CD45RO-negative cells positively selected for CCR7 and excluded terminally differentiated effector memory CD45RA+ cells. Assay: immunoSEQ multiplex PCR; the TCRdb copy retains only in-frame clones and omits some. The sample shows approximately 2,000,000 clones, around 93% of them seen only once.

The sample taken for sequencing was naive CD8+ T cells from PBMCs. The sequence derives from a man between 18 and 29 years old in good health. Some clones in this sample may be carry-over from other donors' samples. The rearrangement joins TRBV27 to TRBJ2-6, with a weak D call TRBD1 (5 bases). In DNA form, the CDR3 reads TGTGCCAGCAGTTTTAGACAGTTACTCTCTGGGGCCAACGTCCTGACTTTC. Amino acids: CASSFRQLLSGANVLTF. The full variable domain, completed using reference TRBV27 and TRBJ2-6, is EAQVTQNPRYLITVTGKKLTVTCSQNMNHEYMSWYRQDPGLGLRQIYYSMNVEVTDKGDVPEGYKVSRKEKRNFPLILESPSPNQTSLYFCASSFRQLLSGANVLTFGAGSRLTVL.